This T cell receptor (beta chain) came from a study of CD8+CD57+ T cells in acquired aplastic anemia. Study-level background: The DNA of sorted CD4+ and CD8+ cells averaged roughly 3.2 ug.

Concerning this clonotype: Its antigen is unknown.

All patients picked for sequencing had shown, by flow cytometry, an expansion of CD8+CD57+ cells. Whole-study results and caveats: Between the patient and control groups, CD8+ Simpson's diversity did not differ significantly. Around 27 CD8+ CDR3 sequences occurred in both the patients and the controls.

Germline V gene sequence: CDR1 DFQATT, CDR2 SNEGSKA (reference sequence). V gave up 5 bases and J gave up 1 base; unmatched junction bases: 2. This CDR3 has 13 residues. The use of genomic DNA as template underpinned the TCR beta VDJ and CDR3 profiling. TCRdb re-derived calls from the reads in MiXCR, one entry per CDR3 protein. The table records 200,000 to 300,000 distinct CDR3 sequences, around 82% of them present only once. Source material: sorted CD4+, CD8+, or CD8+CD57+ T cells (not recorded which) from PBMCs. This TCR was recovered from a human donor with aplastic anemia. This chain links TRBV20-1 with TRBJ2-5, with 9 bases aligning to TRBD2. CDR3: CSAATSGQETQYF. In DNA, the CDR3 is TGCAGTGCTGCGACTAGCGGCCAAGAGACCCAGTACTTC.